This is a list of T cell receptor beta chains from one sample in a study of OX40 agonist ivuxolimab in advanced cancers. Sequenced by immunoSEQ multiplex PCR; TCRdb stores in-frame clones only, minus some. Found here are around 94,000 clones, 80% to 95% of them singletons; the top ten hold roughly 3.5%. This material consisted of CD4+ or CD8+ T cells sorted from blood, taken in a trial of the OX40 agonist ivuxolimab. Receptors were obtained from an adult with an advanced solid tumor such as melanoma, head and neck, liver or kidney cancer. The CDR3 runs from the conserved cysteine through the conserved F or W. D genes are given only for firm matches. Expanded clones are given a class, and other clones once, few, many or no size at all.

clone_size: .
j_call: TRBJ2-1
d_call: TRBD1
v_call: TRBV19
cdr3_aa: CATSLLDQGAHDEQFF
cdr3_nt: TGTGCCACCTCCCTTCTGGACCAGGGGGCCCATGATGAGCAGTTCTTC

clone_size: .
j_call: TRBJ1-3
d_call: TRBD1
v_call: TRBV7-9
cdr3_aa: CASSEGTDSGNTIYF
cdr3_nt: TGTGCCAGCAGCGAGGGGACAGACTCTGGAAACACCATATATTTT

clone_size: .
j_call: TRBJ2-1
d_call: TRBD2
v_call: TRBV7-3
cdr3_aa: CASSRLAGGYNEQFF
cdr3_nt: TGTGCCAGCAGTCGCTTAGCGGGAGGGTACAATGAGCAGTTCTTC

clone_size: .
j_call: TRBJ1-1
d_call: .
v_call: TRBV19
cdr3_aa: CASRENTEAFF
cdr3_nt: TGTGCCAGTCGGGAAAACACTGAAGCTTTCTTT

clone_size: .
j_call: TRBJ1-2
d_call: .
v_call: TRBV7-9
cdr3_aa: CASSSNPGHGYTF
cdr3_nt: TGTGCCAGCAGCTCAAACCCAGGGCATGGCTACACCTTC

clone_size: .
j_call: TRBJ2-1
d_call: .
v_call: TRBV19
cdr3_aa: CASSSSLTNEQFF
cdr3_nt: TGTGCCAGTAGTTCCTCCCTTACCAATGAGCAGTTCTTC

clone_size: .
j_call: TRBJ1-1
d_call: .
v_call: TRBV7-2
cdr3_aa: CASSRRQVDTEAFF
cdr3_nt: TGTGCCAGCAGCCGTCGACAGGTGGACACTGAAGCTTTCTTT

clone_size: .
j_call: TRBJ2-1
d_call: TRBD2
v_call: TRBV4-1
cdr3_aa: CASSQDQWLAGEPPGRYNEQFF
cdr3_nt: TGCGCCAGCAGCCAAGATCAATGGCTAGCGGGAGAGCCGCCCGGTCGATACAATGAGCAGTTCTTC

clone_size: .
j_call: TRBJ2-3
d_call: .
v_call: TRBV4-1
cdr3_aa: CASSQEVGRGSADTQYF
cdr3_nt: TGCGCCAGCAGCCAAGAAGTCGGTCGGGGGTCTGCAGATACGCAGTATTTT

clone_size: medium-sized
j_call: TRBJ1-2
d_call: TRBD1
v_call: TRBV27
cdr3_aa: CASSSGQGYGYTF
cdr3_nt: TGTGCCAGCAGTTCCGGACAGGGGTATGGCTACACCTTC

clone_size: .
j_call: TRBJ2-7
d_call: .
v_call: TRBV5-5
cdr3_aa: CASSPRAGSYEQYF
cdr3_nt: TGTGCCAGCAGCCCTCGGGCCGGAAGCTACGAGCAGTACTTC

clone_size: .
j_call: TRBJ2-1
d_call: .
v_call: TRBV6-1
cdr3_aa: CASKVYPSSYNEQFF
cdr3_nt: TGTGCCAGCAAGGTCTACCCGAGCTCCTACAATGAGCAGTTCTTC

clone_size: .
j_call: TRBJ2-2
d_call: .
v_call: TRBV5-4
cdr3_aa: CASSPLSGELFF
cdr3_nt: TGTGCCAGCAGCCCATTATCTGGGGAGCTGTTTTTT

clone_size: .
j_call: TRBJ1-5
d_call: .
v_call: TRBV10-2
cdr3_aa: CASSESNLFSQPQHF
cdr3_nt: TGCGCCAGCAGTGAGTCGAACCTGTTTAGTCAGCCCCAGCATTTT

clone_size: .
j_call: TRBJ2-7
d_call: TRBD1
v_call: TRBV6-1
cdr3_aa: CASRGQGNYEQYF
cdr3_nt: TGTGCCAGCAGGGGACAGGGAAACTACGAGCAGTACTTC

clone_size: once
j_call: TRBJ1-1
d_call: .
v_call: TRBV6-5
cdr3_aa: CASSYGPNTEAFF
cdr3_nt: TGTGCCAGCAGTTACGGGCCCAACACTGAAGCTTTCTTT

clone_size: .
j_call: TRBJ1-5
d_call: .
v_call: TRBV6-5
cdr3_aa: CASSPGGGQPQHF
cdr3_nt: TGTGCCAGCAGCCCTGGGGGGGGTCAGCCCCAGCATTTT

clone_size: .
j_call: TRBJ2-2
d_call: .
v_call: TRBV21-1
cdr3_aa: CASSKRGDTGELFF
cdr3_nt: TGTGCCAGCAGCAAACGGGGTGACACCGGGGAGCTGTTTTTT

clone_size: .
j_call: TRBJ1-5
d_call: .
v_call: TRBV2
cdr3_aa: CASTPNRNQPQHF
cdr3_nt: TGTGCCAGCACCCCGAACAGAAATCAGCCCCAGCATTTT

clone_size: .
j_call: TRBJ2-2
d_call: TRBD2
v_call: TRBV9
cdr3_aa: CASSPFPSGATGELFF
cdr3_nt: TGTGCCAGCAGCCCCTTCCCTAGCGGGGCCACCGGGGAGCTGTTTTTT

clone_size: .
j_call: TRBJ2-7
d_call: TRBD2
v_call: TRBV7-9
cdr3_aa: CASSVAGDYEQYF
cdr3_nt: TGTGCCAGCAGCGTAGCGGGAGACTACGAGCAGTACTTC

clone_size: .
j_call: TRBJ1-1
d_call: .
v_call: TRBV4-1
cdr3_aa: CASSQGGATEAFF
cdr3_nt: TGCGCCAGCAGCCAAGGGGGAGCCACTGAAGCTTTCTTT

clone_size: .
j_call: TRBJ2-3
d_call: TRBD2
v_call: TRBV30
cdr3_aa: CAWSETSGGAYSTDTQYF
cdr3_nt: TGTGCCTGGAGTGAGACTAGCGGGGGGGCCTACAGCACAGATACGCAGTATTTT

clone_size: .
j_call: TRBJ2-7
d_call: .
v_call: TRBV9
cdr3_aa: CASSVWDDYEQYF
cdr3_nt: TGTGCCAGCAGCGTATGGGATGACTACGAGCAGTACTTC

clone_size: .
j_call: TRBJ2-5
d_call: TRBD2
v_call: TRBV11-2
cdr3_aa: CASSLSGSGGETQYF
cdr3_nt: TGTGCCAGCAGCTTATCGGGTAGCGGGGGGGAGACCCAGTACTTC

clone_size: once
j_call: TRBJ1-3
d_call: .
v_call: TRBV6-5
cdr3_aa: CASSSKGPFSGNTIYF
cdr3_nt: TGTGCCAGCAGTTCAAAAGGTCCGTTCTCTGGAAACACCATATATTTT

clone_size: .
j_call: TRBJ2-3
d_call: .
v_call: TRBV4-3
cdr3_aa: CASSQLGRHTDTQYF
cdr3_nt: TGCGCCAGCAGCCAACTGGGGAGGCACACAGATACGCAGTATTTT

clone_size: .
j_call: TRBJ1-1
d_call: .
v_call: TRBV12-5
cdr3_aa: CASGLIEGLNTEAFF
cdr3_nt: TGTGCTAGTGGTTTGATTGAGGGGCTGAACACTGAAGCTTTCTTT